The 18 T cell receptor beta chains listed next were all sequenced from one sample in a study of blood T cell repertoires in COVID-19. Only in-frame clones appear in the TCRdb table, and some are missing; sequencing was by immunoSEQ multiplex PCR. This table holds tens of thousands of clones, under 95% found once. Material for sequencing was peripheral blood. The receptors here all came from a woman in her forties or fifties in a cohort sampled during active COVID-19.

CDR3 coding DNA: TGTGCCAGTAGTTCGTCTGAGGGTTTGCAGAATCAGCCCCAGCATTTT. Its translation is CASSSSEGLQNQPQHF. This chain uses TRBV19 with TRBJ1-5; D is unresolved. Per germline, CDR1 LNHDA and CDR2 SQIVND (reference sequence). CDR3 length equals 16 residues. Trimming left V 5 bases short and J 4 bases short, with 18 bases between.

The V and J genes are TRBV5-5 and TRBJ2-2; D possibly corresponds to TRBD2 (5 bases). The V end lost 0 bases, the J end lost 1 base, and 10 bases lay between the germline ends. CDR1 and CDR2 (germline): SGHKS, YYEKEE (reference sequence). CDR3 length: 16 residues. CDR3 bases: TGTGCCAGCAGCTTGGAACTAGTCGTGAACACCGGGGAGCTGTTTTTT. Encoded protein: CASSLELVVNTGELFF.

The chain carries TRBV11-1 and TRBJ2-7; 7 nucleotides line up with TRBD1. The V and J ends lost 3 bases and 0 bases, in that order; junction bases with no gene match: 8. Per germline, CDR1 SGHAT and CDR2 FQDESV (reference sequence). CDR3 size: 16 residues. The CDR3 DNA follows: TGTGCCAGCAGCTTGGGAGACAGGGTCGGCTCCTACGAGCAGTACTTC. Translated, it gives CASSLGDRVGSYEQYF.

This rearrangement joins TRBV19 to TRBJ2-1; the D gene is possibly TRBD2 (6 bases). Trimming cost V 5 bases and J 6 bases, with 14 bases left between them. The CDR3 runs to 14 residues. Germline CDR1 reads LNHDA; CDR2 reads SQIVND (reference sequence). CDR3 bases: TGTGCCAGTAGTTATCCGGGACTCCTCAATGAGCAGTTCTTC. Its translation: CASSYPGLLNEQFF. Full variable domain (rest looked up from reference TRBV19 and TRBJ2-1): DGGITQSPKYLFRKEGQNVTLSCEQNLNHDAMYWYRQDPGQGLRLIYYSQIVNDFQKGDIAEGYSVSREKKESFPLTVTSAQKNPTAFYLCASSYPGLLNEQFFGPGTRLTVL.

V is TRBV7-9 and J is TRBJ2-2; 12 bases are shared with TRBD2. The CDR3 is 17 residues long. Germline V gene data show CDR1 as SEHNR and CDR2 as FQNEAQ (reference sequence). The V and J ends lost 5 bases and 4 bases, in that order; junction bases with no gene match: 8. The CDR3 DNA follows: TGTGCCAGCAGCGATTCTAGCGGGAGGGTTCCCACCGGGGAGCTGTTTTTT. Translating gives CASSDSSGRVPTGELFF.

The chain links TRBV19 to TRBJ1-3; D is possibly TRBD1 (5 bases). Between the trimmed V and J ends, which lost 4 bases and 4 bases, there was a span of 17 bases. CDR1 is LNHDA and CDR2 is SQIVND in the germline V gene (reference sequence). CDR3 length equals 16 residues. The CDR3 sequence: CASSTPGRVVGNTIYF. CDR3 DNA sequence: TGTGCCAGTAGTACCCCCGGCAGGGTGGTCGGAAACACCATATATTTT. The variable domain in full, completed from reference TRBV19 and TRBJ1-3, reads DGGITQSPKYLFRKEGQNVTLSCEQNLNHDAMYWYRQDPGQGLRLIYYSQIVNDFQKGDIAEGYSVSREKKESFPLTVTSAQKNPTAFYLCASSTPGRVVGNTIYFGEGSWLTVV.

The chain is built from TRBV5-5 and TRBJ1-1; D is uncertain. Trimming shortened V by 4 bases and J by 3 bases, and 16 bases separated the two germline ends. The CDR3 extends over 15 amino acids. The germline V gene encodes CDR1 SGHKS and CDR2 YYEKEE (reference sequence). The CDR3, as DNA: TGTGCCAGCAGCACCTTCGCCAAGGAGTACACTGAAGCTTTCTTT. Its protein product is CASSTFAKEYTEAFF.

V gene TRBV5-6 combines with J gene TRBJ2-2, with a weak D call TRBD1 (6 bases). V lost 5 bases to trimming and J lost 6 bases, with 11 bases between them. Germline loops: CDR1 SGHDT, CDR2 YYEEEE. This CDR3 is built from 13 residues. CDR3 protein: CASSGQWAGELFF. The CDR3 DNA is TGTGCCAGCAGTGGACAGTGGGCCGGGGAGCTGTTTTTT.

CDR3 region: CASRLGTGYGYTF. CDR3 sequence (DNA): TGTGCCAGCAGGCTTGGGACAGGCTATGGCTACACCTTC. The rearrangement uses TRBV27 and TRBJ1-2; 8 bases fit TRBD1. The CDR3 sequence is 13 residues long. Trimming at V came to 6 bases and at J to 4 bases, leaving 4 bases not matched to a gene. CDR1 MNHEY and CDR2 SMNVEV come from the germline V gene (reference sequence).

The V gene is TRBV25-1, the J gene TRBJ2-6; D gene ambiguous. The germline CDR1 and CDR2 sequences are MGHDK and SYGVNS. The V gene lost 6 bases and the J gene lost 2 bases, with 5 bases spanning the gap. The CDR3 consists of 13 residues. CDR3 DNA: TGTGCCAGCAGGTCGGCTGGGGCCAACGTCCTGACTTTC. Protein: CASRSAGANVLTF.

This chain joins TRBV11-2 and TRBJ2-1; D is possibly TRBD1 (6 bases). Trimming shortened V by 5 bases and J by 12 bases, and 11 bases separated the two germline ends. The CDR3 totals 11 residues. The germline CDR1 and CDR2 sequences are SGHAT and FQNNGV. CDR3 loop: CASSPEQGQFF. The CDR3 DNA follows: TGTGCCAGCAGCCCAGAACAGGGGCAGTTCTTC.

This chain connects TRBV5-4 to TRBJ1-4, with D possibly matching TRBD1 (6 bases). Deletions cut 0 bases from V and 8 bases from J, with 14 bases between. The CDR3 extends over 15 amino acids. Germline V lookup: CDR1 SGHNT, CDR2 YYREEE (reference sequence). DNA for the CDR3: TGTGCCAGCAGCTTGGGAGGGGGACGGGAAGAAAAACTGTTTTTT. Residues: CASSLGGGREEKLFF.

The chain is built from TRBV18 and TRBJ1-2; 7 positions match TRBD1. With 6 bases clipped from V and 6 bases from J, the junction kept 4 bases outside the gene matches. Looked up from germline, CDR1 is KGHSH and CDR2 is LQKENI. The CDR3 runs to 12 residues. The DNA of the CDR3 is TGTGCCAGCTCCACAGGGGTGGATGGCTACACCTTC. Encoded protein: CASSTGVDGYTF.

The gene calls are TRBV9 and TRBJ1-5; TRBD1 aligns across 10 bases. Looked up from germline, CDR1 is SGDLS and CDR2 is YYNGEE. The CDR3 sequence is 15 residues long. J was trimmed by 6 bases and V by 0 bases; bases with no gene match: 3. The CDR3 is CASSVGDRGSQPQHF. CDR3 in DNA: TGTGCCAGCAGCGTAGGGGACAGGGGTTCTCAGCCCCAGCATTTT.

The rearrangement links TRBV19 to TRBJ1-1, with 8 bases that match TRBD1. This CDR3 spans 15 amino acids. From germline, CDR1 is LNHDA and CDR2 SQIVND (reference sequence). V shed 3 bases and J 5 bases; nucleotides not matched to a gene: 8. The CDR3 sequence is CASSIGRGQRTEAFF. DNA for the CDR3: TGTGCCAGTAGTATTGGCAGGGGGCAAAGGACTGAAGCTTTCTTT.

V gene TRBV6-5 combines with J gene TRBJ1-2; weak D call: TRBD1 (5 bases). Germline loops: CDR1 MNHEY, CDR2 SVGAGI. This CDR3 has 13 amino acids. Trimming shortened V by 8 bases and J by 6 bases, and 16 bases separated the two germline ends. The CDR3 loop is CASQEDISDGYTF. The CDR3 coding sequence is TGTGCCAGCCAAGAGGACATATCGGATGGCTACACCTTC.

The CDR3 loop is CARQGSRNQPQHF. The DNA for the CDR3 is TGTGCCAGGCAGGGAAGTCGGAATCAGCCCCAGCATTTT. This sequence joins TRBV21-1 and TRBJ1-5; TRBD1 is the table's D call, not checked against the DNA. TRBV21-1 is designated a pseudogene. The CDR3 has 13 residues.

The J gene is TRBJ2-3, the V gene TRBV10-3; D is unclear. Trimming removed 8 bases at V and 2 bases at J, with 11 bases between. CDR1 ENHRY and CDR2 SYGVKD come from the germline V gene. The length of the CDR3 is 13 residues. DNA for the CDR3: TGTGCCATCGGGCCTCCCTCCACAGATACGCAGTATTTT. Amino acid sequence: CAIGPPSTDTQYF.